This T cell receptor beta chain was sequenced in a study of T-cell reconstitution after alpha-beta-depleted transplantation in children. Researchers prepared the TCRbeta library using unique molecular identifiers, the study reports. One entry per CDR3 protein, called by TCRdb with MiXCR from the PCR reads. There are hundreds of thousands of distinct CDR3 sequences in the sample; 12% occur only once, and less than 6.5% lies in the top ten. Germline CDR1 reads SNHLY; CDR2 reads FYNNEI. V trimming: 7 bases; J trimming: 7 bases; junction bases outside the gene matches: 8. The CDR3 has 15 residues. V is TRBV2 and J is TRBJ2-1, with 12 bases lining up with TRBD1. The sequence derives from a human donor who donated a stem cell graft to a child with combined immunodeficiency. This specimen consisted of PBMCs from the stem cell graft donor, obtained from the stem cell graft. CDR3 sequence reads: CASTSGTGGSNEQFF. The CDR3 DNA is TGTGCCAGCACATCCGGGACAGGGGGCTCGAATGAGCAGTTCTTC.